One sample yielded the 25 T cell receptor beta chains listed below, sequenced in a study of blood T cells in healthy people across ages. A J-beta primer mix and a sample-barcoded 5' primer were used in a second PCR of roughly 7 to 12 cycles. TCRdb reprocessed the 5' RACE reads with MiXCR, giving one entry per CDR3 protein. The repertoire holds 700,000 to 1,000,000 distinct CDR3 sequences, approximately 48% seen once, with about 19% in the top ten. The sample was blood. Receptor source: a man aged 60 to 69 in good health.

The chain combines TRBV7-2 with TRBJ2-5; 11 bases match TRBD2. The CDR3 length is 16 residues. Germline V gene lookup returns CDR1 SGHTA and CDR2 FQGNSA. V dropped 0 bases and J dropped 4; count of bases not matched to a gene: 4. CDR3: CASSLAWLAGGETQYF. CDR3 coding DNA: TGTGCCAGCAGCTTAGCGTGGCTAGCGGGGGGAGAGACCCAGTACTTC.

The DNA of the CDR3 is TGCAGTGCTAGATCCTACACTAGCGGGGATGTCAATGAGCAGTTCTTC. Its protein is CSARSYTSGDVNEQFF. The V call is TRBV20-1, the J call TRBJ2-1, with 10 positions matching TRBD2. The trim removed 2 bases at V and 6 bases at J, leaving 10 bases unmatched. CDR3 length: 16 amino acids. Germline lookup yields CDR1 DFQATT and CDR2 SNEGSKA (reference sequence).

The CDR3 spells CASRWLAPYEQYF. CDR3 bases: TGTGCCAGCAGGTGGCTAGCACCCTACGAGCAGTACTTC. The V and J genes are TRBV7-9 and TRBJ2-7; D perhaps matches TRBD2 (5 bases). The V gene's germline CDR1 is SEHNR and CDR2 FQNEAQ (reference sequence). The CDR3 contains 13 residues. V gave up 6 bases and J gave up 2 bases, with 11 bases separating them.

This clonotype was detected many times. V is TRBV5-5 and J is TRBJ1-2; possible D gene TRBD1, 6 bases. The germline CDR1 and CDR2 sequences are SGHKS and YYEKEE (reference sequence). Trimming stripped 4 bases from V and 4 bases from J, with 11 bases between. The CDR3 spans 13 residues. The DNA for the CDR3 is TGTGCCAGCAGCCGTACAGGGATCTATGGCTACACCTTC. Protein sequence: CASSRTGIYGYTF.

There are many counts of this clonotype. The rearrangement uses TRBV29-1 and TRBJ1-2; maybe TRBD1 (5 bases). V lost 4 bases to trimming and J lost 2 bases, with 8 bases between them. The CDR3 is 12 residues long. Germline V gives CDR1 SQVTM, CDR2 ANQGSEA. In DNA form, the CDR3 reads TGCAGCGTTGGGGACGGGAACTATGGCTACACCTTC. Translating it yields CSVGDGNYGYTF. The full variable domain, completed using reference TRBV29-1 and TRBJ1-2, is SAVISQKPSRDICQRGTSLTIQCQVDSQVTMMFWYRQQPGQSLTLIATANQGSEATYESGFVIDKFPISRPNLTFSTLTVSNMSPEDSSIYLCSVGDGNYGYTFGSGTRLTVV.

The chain links TRBV7-8 to TRBJ2-3; D is unresolved. The CDR3 runs to 16 residues. Deletions cut 4 bases from V and 4 bases from J, with 18 bases between. Germline-derived CDR1 and CDR2 are SGHVS and FQNEAQ. The DNA of the CDR3 is TGTGCCAGCAGCTCCGAATACATTCAAACTTCAGATACGCAGTATTTT. This translates into CASSSEYIQTSDTQYF.

This clonotype appeared a few times. The chain recombines TRBV10-3 with TRBJ2-6; the D call may be TRBD1 or TRBD2 (5 bases each). The germline V and J ends were trimmed by 4 bases and 2 bases, with 9 bases remaining between them. The CDR3 has 15 amino acids. Germline V gene lookup returns CDR1 ENHRY and CDR2 SYGVKD. CDR3 sequence: CAISGGGTGANVLTF. DNA for the CDR3: TGTGCCATCAGTGGTGGGGGAACTGGGGCCAACGTCCTGACTTTC.

This rearrangement joins TRBV9 to TRBJ2-3; TRBD2 agrees at 7 bases. The CDR3 is 15 amino acids. V shed 2 bases and J 1 base; nucleotides not matched to a gene: 4. Germline V gene lookup returns CDR1 SGDLS and CDR2 YYNGEE. CDR3: CASSVQSGGTDTQYF. CDR3 DNA sequence: TGTGCCAGCAGCGTCCAAAGCGGGGGCACAGATACGCAGTATTTT. The complete variable domain, with remaining parts taken from reference TRBV9 and TRBJ2-3, reads DSGVTQTPKHLITATGQRVTLRCSPRSGDLSVYWYQQSLDQGLQFLIQYYNGEERAKGNILERFSAQQFPDLHSELNLSSLELGDSALYFCASSVQSGGTDTQYFGPGTRLTVL.

The chain uses TRBV12-3 or TRBV12-4 and TRBJ1-2; D possibly corresponds to TRBD1 (6 bases). The germline V and J ends were trimmed by 5 bases and 7 bases, with 14 bases remaining between them. This CDR3 spans 13 amino acids. In nucleotides, the CDR3 is TGTGCCAGCAGTCTCCGGGGGCTCTTTGGCTACACCTTC. This encodes CASSLRGLFGYTF.

The chain couples TRBV2 to TRBJ2-7; D not certain. Between the trimmed V and J ends, which lost 4 bases and 2 bases, there was a span of 9 bases. Germline CDR1 is SNHLY and CDR2 is FYNNEI. This CDR3 is built from 13 residues. DNA of the CDR3: TGTGCCAGCAGTGGCGACGAGCCCTACGAGCAGTACTTC. The encoded protein is CASSGDEPYEQYF.

This clonotype has only a few counts. The CDR3 sequence: CASSPRQGLQTQYF. Written as DNA, the CDR3 is TGTGCCAGCAGCCCCCGACAGGGGTTGCAGACCCAGTACTTC. The rearrangement joins TRBV13 to TRBJ2-5; 8 nucleotides align to TRBD1. This CDR3 region has 14 residues. The germline V gene encodes CDR1 PRHDT and CDR2 FYEKMQ (reference sequence). V dropped 5 bases and J dropped 6; count of bases not matched to a gene: 8.

The chain employs TRBV28 and TRBJ2-3, with a weak D call TRBD1 (5 bases). This CDR3 spans 15 amino acids. Germline CDR1 is MDHEN and CDR2 is SYDVKM. V was pared by 6 bases and J by 0 bases, with 13 bases between. The CDR3 region has the DNA TGTGCCAGCAGCCGGCTAAAGGGGAGCACAGATACGCAGTATTTT. Amino acid sequence: CASSRLKGSTDTQYF.

The gene calls are TRBV9 and TRBJ2-1; 7 bases line up with TRBD1. Trimming took 0 bases from V and 3 from J; bases not matched to a gene: 9. This CDR3 is 17 amino acids long. The germline V gene encodes CDR1 SGDLS and CDR2 YYNGEE. The CDR3, as DNA: TGTGCCAGCAGCGTAGGGGAACAGGGGATATTCTACAATGAGCAGTTCTTC. This translates into CASSVGEQGIFYNEQFF.

The V call is TRBV6-2 or TRBV6-3, the J call TRBJ2-5, with 10 nucleotides matching TRBD2. J was trimmed by 11 bases and V by 0 bases; bases with no gene match: 24. This CDR3 spans 20 amino acids. Germline-derived CDR1 and CDR2 are MNHEY and SVGEGT. The CDR3: CASSYSLQRGGSRLNNEQYF. In nucleotides, the CDR3 is TGTGCCAGCAGTTACTCTCTCCAGCGGGGGGGTTCGCGACTAAACAATGAGCAGTACTTC.

The chain uses TRBV6-4 and TRBJ2-6; no clear D. The germline CDR1 and CDR2 sequences are MRHNA and SNTAGT. The germline V and J ends were trimmed by 6 bases and 2 bases, with 8 bases remaining between them. This CDR3 comprises 14 residues. The CDR3 sequence: CASSPITGANVLTF. The DNA of the CDR3 is TGTGCCAGCAGCCCCATAACTGGGGCCAACGTCCTGACTTTC.

This clonotype was counted only a few times. CDR3 coding DNA: TGTGCCAGCAGCTTTAAGGGTGCGGGAGAGCAGTACTTC. Translated, it gives CASSFKGAGEQYF. The chain carries TRBV7-9 and TRBJ2-7, with D possibly being TRBD2 (6 bases). V was cut by 3 bases and J by 7 bases, with 13 bases left in between. Germline V gene sequence: CDR1 SEHNR, CDR2 FQNEAQ (reference sequence). The CDR3 is 13 residues long.

The V and J genes are TRBV12-3 or TRBV12-4 and TRBJ2-7; a possible D gene is TRBD2 (5 bases). This CDR3 region has 14 residues. Trimming took 5 bases from V and 3 from J, leaving 14 bases between them. The CDR3 DNA follows: TGTGCCAGCAGTCGGACCTCGGGGTACTACGAGCAGTACTTC. It yields the protein CASSRTSGYYEQYF.

For this clonotype: Since a much larger clone is just one base distant, this may be a read error. The chain uses TRBV2 and TRBJ2-7; D is unresolved. V lost 7 bases and J 6 bases, leaving 4 bases between the germline ends. Germline V CDR1 and CDR2: SNHLY, FYNNEI. The CDR3 runs to 9 residues. The CDR3 DNA reads as TGTGCCAGCATTTCCGAGCAGTACTTC. Translated: CASISEQYF.

The chain recombines TRBV29-1 with TRBJ2-3; either TRBD1 or TRBD2 may supply D (5 bases each). Looked up from germline, CDR1 is SQVTM and CDR2 is ANQGSEA. CDR3 length: 17 residues. Trimming took off 3 bases at V and 6 bases at J, with 25 bases between the two ends. The chain's CDR3 is CSVDGLGAVGSVDTQYF. The CDR3 nucleotides are TGCAGCGTTGATGGTCTCGGGGCGGTAGGTTCCGTCGATACGCAGTATTTT.

This clonotype has just a few counts. This chain uses TRBV29-1 with TRBJ2-7; D gene ambiguous. Trimming removed 3 bases at V and 0 bases at J, with 9 bases between. The CDR3 consists of 13 residues. The germline V gene has CDR1 SQVTM and CDR2 ANQGSEA. This CDR3 is CSVETLTSYEQYF. DNA of the CDR3: TGCAGCGTTGAGACTCTTACCTCCTACGAGCAGTACTTC.

Regarding this clonotype: A much larger clone sits a single nucleotide away, making a read error possible. This chain connects TRBV7-2 to TRBJ2-4; 7 nucleotides match TRBD1. This CDR3 comprises 13 residues. V lost 4 bases and J lost 6; bases outside the gene matches: 3. Germline assignment: CDR1 SGHTA and CDR2 FQGNSA. This chain's CDR3 is CASSWGQTNIQYF. CDR3 sequence (DNA): TGTGCCAGCAGCTGGGGACAGACAAACATTCAGTACTTC.

This clonotype came up a few times. The rearrangement joins TRBV20-1 to TRBJ2-7, with D perhaps given as TRBD1 or TRBD2 (5 bases each). Trimming shortened V by 6 bases and J by 0 bases, and 12 bases separated the two germline ends. Germline V gene data show CDR1 as DFQATT and CDR2 as SNEGSKA (reference sequence). The CDR3 loop spans 13 amino acids. The CDR3 DNA reads TGCAGTGCAAGGGGAGTAAACTCCTACGAGCAGTACTTC. It specifies CSARGVNSYEQYF.

This chain uses TRBV5-1 with TRBJ1-2, with 7 bases aligning to TRBD1. The germline V gene has CDR1 SGHRS and CDR2 YFSETQ. V shed 1 base and J 2 bases; nucleotides not matched to a gene: 5. This CDR3 comprises 15 residues. The CDR3 is CASSLPGTANYGYTF. CDR3 bases: TGCGCCAGCAGCTTGCCCGGGACAGCGAACTATGGCTACACCTTC.

The V call is TRBV5-6, the J call TRBJ2-7; a weak D match, TRBD2 (6 bases). The J call may be faulty, since TRBJ2-5 better matches the DNA end. The germline gives CDR1 SGHDT, CDR2 YYEEEE. The CDR3 is made up of 14 amino acids. The CDR3 region has the DNA TGTGCCAGCAGCTCAGGGACCCGGGGGAAGACCCAGTACTTC. It encodes CASSSGTRGKTQYF.

This clonotype was counted only a few times. The chain couples TRBV7-9 to TRBJ2-5; D is uncertain. The germline V and J ends were trimmed by 5 bases and 2 bases, with 12 bases remaining between them. Germline V gene sequence: CDR1 SEHNR, CDR2 FQNEAQ (reference sequence). This CDR3 comprises 14 residues. CDR3 in amino acids: CASSQIQQQETQYF. The CDR3 DNA sequence: TGTGCCAGCAGCCAAATCCAACAGCAAGAGACCCAGTACTTC.